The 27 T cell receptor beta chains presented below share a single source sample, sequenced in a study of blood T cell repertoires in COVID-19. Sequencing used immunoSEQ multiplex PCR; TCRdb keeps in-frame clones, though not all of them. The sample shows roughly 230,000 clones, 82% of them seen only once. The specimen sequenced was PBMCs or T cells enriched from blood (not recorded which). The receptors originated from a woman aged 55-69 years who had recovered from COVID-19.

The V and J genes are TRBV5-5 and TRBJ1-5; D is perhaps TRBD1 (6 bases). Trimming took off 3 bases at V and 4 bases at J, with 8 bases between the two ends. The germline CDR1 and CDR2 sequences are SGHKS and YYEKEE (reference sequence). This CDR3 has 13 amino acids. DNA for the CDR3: TGTGCCAGCAGCTACAGGGTTAATCAGCCCCAGCATTTT. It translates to CASSYRVNQPQHF.

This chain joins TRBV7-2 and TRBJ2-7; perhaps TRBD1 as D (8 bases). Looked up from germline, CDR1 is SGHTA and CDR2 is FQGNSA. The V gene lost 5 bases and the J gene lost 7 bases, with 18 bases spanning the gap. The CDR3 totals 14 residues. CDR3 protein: CASSRGAGGQEQYF. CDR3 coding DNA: TGTGCCAGCAGCCGGGGGGCAGGGGGCCAAGAGCAGTACTTC.

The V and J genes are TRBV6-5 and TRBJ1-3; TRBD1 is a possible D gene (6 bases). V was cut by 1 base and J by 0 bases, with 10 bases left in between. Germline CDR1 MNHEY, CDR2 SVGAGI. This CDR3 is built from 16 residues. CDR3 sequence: CASSYYEGVSGNTIYF. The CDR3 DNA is TGTGCCAGCAGTTACTACGAGGGGGTCTCTGGAAACACCATATATTTT.

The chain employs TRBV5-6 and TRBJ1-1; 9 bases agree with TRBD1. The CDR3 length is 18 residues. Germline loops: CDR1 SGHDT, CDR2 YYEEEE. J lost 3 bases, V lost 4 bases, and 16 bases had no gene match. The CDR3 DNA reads TGTGCCAGCAGCAGGGGACAGGGTGGAAGCGATCTCCACACTGAAGCTTTCTTT. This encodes CASSRGQGGSDLHTEAFF.

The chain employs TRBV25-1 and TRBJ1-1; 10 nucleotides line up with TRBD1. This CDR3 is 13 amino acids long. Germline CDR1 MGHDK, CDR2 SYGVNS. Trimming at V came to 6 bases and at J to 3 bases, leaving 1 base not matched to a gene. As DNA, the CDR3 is TGTGCCAGCAGGGGACAGGGGTACACTGAAGCTTTCTTT. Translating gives CASRGQGYTEAFF.

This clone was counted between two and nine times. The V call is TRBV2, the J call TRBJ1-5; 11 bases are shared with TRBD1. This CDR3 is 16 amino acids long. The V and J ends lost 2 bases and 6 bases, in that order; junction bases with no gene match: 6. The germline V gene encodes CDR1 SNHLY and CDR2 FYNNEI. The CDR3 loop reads CASSERTDRGLQPQHF. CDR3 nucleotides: TGTGCCAGCAGTGAACGCACGGACAGGGGGCTTCAGCCCCAGCATTTT.

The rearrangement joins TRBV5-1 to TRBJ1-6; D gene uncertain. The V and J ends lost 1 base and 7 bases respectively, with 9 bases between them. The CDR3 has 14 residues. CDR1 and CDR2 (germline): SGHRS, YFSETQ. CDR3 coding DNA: TGCGCCAGCAGCTTGACTGGTACCAATTCACCCCTCCACTTT. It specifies CASSLTGTNSPLHF. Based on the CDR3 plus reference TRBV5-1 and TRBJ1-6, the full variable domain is KAGVTQTPRYLIKTRGQQVTLSCSPISGHRSVSWYQQTPGQGLQFLFEYFSETQRNKGNFPGRFSGRQFSNSRSEMNVSTLELGDSALYLCASSLTGTNSPLHFGNGTRLTVT.

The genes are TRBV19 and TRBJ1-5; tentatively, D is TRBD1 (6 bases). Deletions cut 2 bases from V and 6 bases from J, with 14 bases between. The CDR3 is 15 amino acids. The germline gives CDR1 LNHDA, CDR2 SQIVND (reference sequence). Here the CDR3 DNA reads TGTGCCAGTAGTATACGCAGGGGCCGGGGTCAGCCCCAGCATTTT. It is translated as CASSIRRGRGQPQHF.

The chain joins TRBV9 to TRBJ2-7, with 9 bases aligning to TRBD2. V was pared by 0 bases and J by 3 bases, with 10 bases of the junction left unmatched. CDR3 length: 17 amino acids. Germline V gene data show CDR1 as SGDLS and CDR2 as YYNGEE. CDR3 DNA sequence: TGTGCCAGCAGCGTAGATCCGTGCGGGAGGGACAACTACGAGCAGTACTTC. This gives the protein CASSVDPCGRDNYEQYF. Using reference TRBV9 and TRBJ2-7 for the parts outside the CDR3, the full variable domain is DSGVTQTPKHLITATGQRVTLRCSPRSGDLSVYWYQQSLDQGLQFLIQYYNGEERAKGNILERFSAQQFPDLHSELNLSSLELGDSALYFCASSVDPCGRDNYEQYFGPGTRLTVT.

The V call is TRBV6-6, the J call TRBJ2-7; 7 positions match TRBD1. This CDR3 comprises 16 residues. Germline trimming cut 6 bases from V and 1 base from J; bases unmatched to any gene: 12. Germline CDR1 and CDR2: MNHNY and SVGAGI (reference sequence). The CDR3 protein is CASSHAPDRLSYEQYF. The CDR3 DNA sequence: TGTGCCAGCAGCCACGCGCCGGACAGGCTATCCTACGAGCAGTACTTC.

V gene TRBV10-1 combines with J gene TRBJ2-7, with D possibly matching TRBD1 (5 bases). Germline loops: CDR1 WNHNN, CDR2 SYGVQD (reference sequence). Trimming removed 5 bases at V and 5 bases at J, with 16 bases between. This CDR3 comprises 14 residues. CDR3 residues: CASSNTGYLDEQYF. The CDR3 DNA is TGCGCCAGCAGTAATACAGGTTATCTCGACGAGCAGTACTTC.

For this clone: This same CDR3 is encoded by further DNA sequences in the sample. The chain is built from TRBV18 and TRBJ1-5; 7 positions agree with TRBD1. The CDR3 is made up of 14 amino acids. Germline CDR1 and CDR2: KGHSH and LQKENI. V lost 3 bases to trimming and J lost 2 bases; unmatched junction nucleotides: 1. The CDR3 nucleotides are TGTGCCAGCTCACCTACAGGGGGCAATCAGCCCCAGCATTTT. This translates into CASSPTGGNQPQHF.

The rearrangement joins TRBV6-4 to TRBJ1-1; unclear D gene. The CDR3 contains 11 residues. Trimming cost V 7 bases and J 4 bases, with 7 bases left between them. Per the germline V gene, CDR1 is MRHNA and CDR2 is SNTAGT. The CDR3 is CASTGVTEAFF. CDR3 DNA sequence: TGTGCCAGCACCGGGGTCACTGAAGCTTTCTTT.

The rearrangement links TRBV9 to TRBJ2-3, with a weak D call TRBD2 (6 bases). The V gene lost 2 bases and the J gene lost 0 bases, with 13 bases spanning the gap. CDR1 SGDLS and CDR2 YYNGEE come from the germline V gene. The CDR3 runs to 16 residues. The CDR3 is CASSVFSGSSTDTQYF. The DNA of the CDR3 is TGTGCCAGCAGCGTCTTTAGCGGATCTAGCACAGATACGCAGTATTTT.

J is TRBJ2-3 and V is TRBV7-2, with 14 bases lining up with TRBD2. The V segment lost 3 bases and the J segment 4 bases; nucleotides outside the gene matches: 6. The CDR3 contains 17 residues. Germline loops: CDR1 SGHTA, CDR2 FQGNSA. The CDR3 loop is CASSFPSGLAGADTQYF. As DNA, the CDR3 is TGTGCCAGCAGCTTCCCCTCGGGACTAGCGGGAGCAGATACGCAGTATTTT.

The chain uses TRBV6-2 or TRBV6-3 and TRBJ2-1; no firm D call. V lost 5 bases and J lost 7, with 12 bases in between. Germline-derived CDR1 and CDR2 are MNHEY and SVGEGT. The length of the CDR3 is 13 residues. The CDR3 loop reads CASSPQIRNEQFF. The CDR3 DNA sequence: TGTGCCAGCAGTCCACAAATAAGAAATGAGCAGTTCTTC.

The CDR3 nucleotides read TGTGCCAGCAGCTTAGGGAGACACTCGGAGGCTAATGAAAAACTGTTTTTT. Protein: CASSLGRHSEANEKLFF. This chain connects TRBV11-2 to TRBJ1-4; D is undetermined. V lost 1 base and J 3 bases, leaving 15 bases between the germline ends. The CDR3 spans 17 residues. CDR1 is SGHAT, CDR2 FQNNGV, per germline.

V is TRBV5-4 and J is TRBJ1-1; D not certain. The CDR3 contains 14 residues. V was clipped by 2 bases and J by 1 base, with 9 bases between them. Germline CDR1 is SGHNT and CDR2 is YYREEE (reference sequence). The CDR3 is CASSLTPGNTEAFF. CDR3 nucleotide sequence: TGTGCCAGCAGCTTAACGCCGGGGAACACTGAAGCTTTCTTT.

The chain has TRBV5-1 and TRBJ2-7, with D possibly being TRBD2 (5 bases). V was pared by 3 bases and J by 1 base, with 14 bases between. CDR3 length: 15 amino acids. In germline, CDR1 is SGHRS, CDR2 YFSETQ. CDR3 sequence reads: CASSSGGQRSYEQYF. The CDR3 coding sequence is TGCGCCAGCAGCTCTGGCGGGCAGAGATCCTACGAGCAGTACTTC. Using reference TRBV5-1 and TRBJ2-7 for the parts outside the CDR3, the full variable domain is KAGVTQTPRYLIKTRGQQVTLSCSPISGHRSVSWYQQTPGQGLQFLFEYFSETQRNKGNFPGRFSGRQFSNSRSEMNVSTLELGDSALYLCASSSGGQRSYEQYFGPGTRLTVT.

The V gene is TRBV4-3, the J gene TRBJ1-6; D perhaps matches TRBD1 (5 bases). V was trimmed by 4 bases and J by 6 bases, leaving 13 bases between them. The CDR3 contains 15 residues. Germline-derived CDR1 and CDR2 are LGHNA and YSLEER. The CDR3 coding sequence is TGCGCCAGCAGCCTTGGGGGGGTCGGTAATTCACCCCTCCACTTT. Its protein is CASSLGGVGNSPLHF.

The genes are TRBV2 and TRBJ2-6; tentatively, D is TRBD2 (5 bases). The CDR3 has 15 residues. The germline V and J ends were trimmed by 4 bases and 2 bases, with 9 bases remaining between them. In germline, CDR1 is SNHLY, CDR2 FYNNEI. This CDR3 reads CASSVGVAGANVLTF. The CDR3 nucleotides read TGTGCCAGCAGTGTCGGGGTCGCTGGGGCCAACGTCCTGACTTTC. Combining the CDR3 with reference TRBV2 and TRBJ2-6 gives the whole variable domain EPEVTQTPSHQVTQMGQEVILRCVPISNHLYFYWYRQILGQKVEFLVSFYNNEISEKSEIFDDQFSVERPDGSNFTLKIRSTKLEDSAMYFCASSVGVAGANVLTFGAGSRLTVL.

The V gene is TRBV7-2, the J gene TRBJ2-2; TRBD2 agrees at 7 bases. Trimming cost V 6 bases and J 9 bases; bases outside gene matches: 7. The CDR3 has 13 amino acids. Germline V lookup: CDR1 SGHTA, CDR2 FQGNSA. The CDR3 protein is CASRGLGPRELFF. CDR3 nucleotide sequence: TGTGCCAGCAGAGGACTAGGCCCTAGGGAGCTGTTTTTT.

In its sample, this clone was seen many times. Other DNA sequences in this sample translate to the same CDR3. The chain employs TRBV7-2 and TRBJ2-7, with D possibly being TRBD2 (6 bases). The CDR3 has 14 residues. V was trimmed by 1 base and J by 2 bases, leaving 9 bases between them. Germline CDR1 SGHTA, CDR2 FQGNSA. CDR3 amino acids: CASSLGRGTYEQYF. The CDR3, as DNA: TGTGCCAGCAGCTTAGGGAGGGGAACCTACGAGCAGTACTTC. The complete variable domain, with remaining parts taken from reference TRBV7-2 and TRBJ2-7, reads GAGVSQSPSNKVTEKGKDVELRCDPISGHTALYWYRQSLGQGLEFLIYFQGNSAPDKSGLPSDRFSAERTGGSVSTLTIQRTQQEDSAVYLCASSLGRGTYEQYFGPGTRLTVT.

The CDR3 nucleotides read TGTGCCAGCAGCCCTTTAAGACAAGACAAAGCTTTCTTT. Its translation: CASSPLRQDKAFF. The chain couples TRBV3-1 (or the pseudogene TRBV3-2) to TRBJ1-1; D is unclear. Germline V lookup: CDR1 LGHDT, CDR2 YNNKEL (reference sequence). The length of the CDR3 is 13 residues. The V gene lost 4 bases and the J gene lost 9 bases, with 15 bases spanning the gap.

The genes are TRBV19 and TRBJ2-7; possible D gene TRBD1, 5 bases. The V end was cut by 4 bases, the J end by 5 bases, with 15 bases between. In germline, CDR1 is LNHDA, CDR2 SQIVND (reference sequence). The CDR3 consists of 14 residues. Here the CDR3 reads CASSSRAGFDEQYF. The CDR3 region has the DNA TGTGCCAGTAGTAGTCGGGCAGGGTTCGACGAGCAGTACTTC.

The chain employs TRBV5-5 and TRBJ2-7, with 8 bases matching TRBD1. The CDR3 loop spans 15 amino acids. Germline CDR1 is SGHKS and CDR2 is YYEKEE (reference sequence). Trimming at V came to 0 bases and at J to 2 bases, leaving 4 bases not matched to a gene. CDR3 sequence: CASSLAGTGTYEQYF. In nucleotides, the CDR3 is TGTGCCAGCAGCTTGGCCGGGACAGGTACCTACGAGCAGTACTTC. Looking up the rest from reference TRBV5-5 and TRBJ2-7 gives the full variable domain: DAGVTQSPTHLIKTRGQQVTLRCSPISGHKSVSWYQQVLGQGPQFIFQYYEKEERGRGNFPDRFSARQFPNYSSELNVNALLLGDSALYLCASSLAGTGTYEQYFGPGTRLTVT.

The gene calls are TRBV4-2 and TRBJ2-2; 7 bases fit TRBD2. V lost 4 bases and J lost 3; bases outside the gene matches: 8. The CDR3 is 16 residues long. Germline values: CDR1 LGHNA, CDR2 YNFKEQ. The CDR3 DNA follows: TGTGCCAGCAGCCCGTTGTTGGGGAGGGACACCGGGGAGCTGTTTTTT. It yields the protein CASSPLLGRDTGELFF.